The following is a TCR beta chain sequence with its context. The antigen is unknown. This entry comes from a study of monozygotic twins with inflammatory bowel disease. Study-level results: Using the inverse Simpson index, IBD patients had lower TCRbeta diversity than healthy co-twins.

The CDR3 extends over 17 amino acids. cDNA encoding TCRalpha and TCRbeta underwent two nested PCRs of roughly 16 and 10 cycles, each of which was followed by bead purification. TCRdb reprocessed the 5' RACE reads and stores each CDR3 protein as one record, lacking DNA. Its table lists over 200,000 distinct CDR3 sequences. V and J are TRBV12-3 or TRBV12-4 and TRBJ1-1; TCRdb designates TRBD1, a call that cannot be tested without DNA. The sequencing input was blood. The origin of this receptor is a human donor with ulcerative colitis or Crohn's disease, or a healthy co-twin of an affected twin (not recorded which). The CDR3 loop reads CASSHLTLGQANTEAFF.